This T cell receptor beta chain was documented in a study of shared clonotypes between healthy human individuals. Measured with immunoSEQ multiplex PCR; TCRdb has only the in-frame clones, and not every one. The sample comprises more than 1,200,000 clones, about 98.5% of which are singletons, and 0.36% rests with the top ten. Germline V gene lookup returns CDR1 SGHDN and CDR2 FVKESK. V lost 4 bases and J 1 base, leaving 17 bases between the germline ends. The CDR3 covers 17 residues. Study-level results: On the whole, naive subsets had larger estimated richness than memory subsets had.

Points on this clone: Antigen specificity is unknown.

The chain employs TRBV14 and TRBJ2-1, with a possible D match to TRBD1 (6 bases). This TCR was recovered from a man aged 25-40 years in good health. Sequencing was carried out using naive CD4+ T cells sorted from blood. Subset: CD45RA+ positively selected. CDR3 amino acids: CASSPNRDTYSYNEQFF. The CDR3, as DNA: TGTGCCAGCAGCCCCAATCGGGACACCTATTCCTACAATGAGCAGTTCTTC.